A single sample gave rise to the 23 T cell receptor beta chains below, sequenced in a study of blood T cell repertoires in COVID-19. Sequenced by immunoSEQ multiplex PCR; TCRdb stores in-frame clones only, minus some. The table records hundreds of thousands of clones, 85% to 90% of them present only once. Material: PBMCs or T cells enriched from blood (not recorded which). These receptors all stem from a woman in her forties or fifties who had recovered from COVID-19.

DNA for the CDR3: TGTGCCAGCAGCTTAGCGGGGGGGGCAGCGACCTACGAGCAGTACTTC. Translation: CASSLAGGAATYEQYF. J is TRBJ2-7 and V is TRBV7-8; D possibly corresponds to TRBD2 (7 bases). The germline V gene has CDR1 SGHVS and CDR2 FQNEAQ. Trimming removed 0 bases at V and 2 bases at J, with 14 bases between. There are 16 residues in the CDR3.

The rearrangement joins TRBV4-3 to TRBJ2-2; maybe TRBD1 (6 bases). V lost 1 base, J lost 8 bases, and 11 bases lay in between. CDR3 length: 14 residues. Germline CDR1 LGHNA, CDR2 YSLEER. CDR3 in amino acids: CASSQARTVGELFF. CDR3 coding DNA: TGCGCCAGCAGCCAAGCTAGGACAGTGGGGGAGCTGTTTTTT.

This chain joins TRBV27 and TRBJ1-2, with 12 bases fitting TRBD1. The CDR3 contains 14 residues. In germline, CDR1 is MNHEY, CDR2 SMNVEV (reference sequence). With 6 bases clipped from V and 7 bases from J, the junction kept 6 bases outside the gene matches. CDR3 nucleotides: TGTGCCAGCAGACCCGGGACAGGGGGCTCTGGCTACACCTTC. As protein: CASRPGTGGSGYTF.

This clone was counted a single time. This chain links TRBV19 with TRBJ2-5, with TRBD2 matching 8 bases. V lost 7 bases and J lost 2; bases outside the gene matches: 3. Per the germline V gene, CDR1 is LNHDA and CDR2 is SQIVND (reference sequence). The CDR3 extends over 13 amino acids. CDR3 coding DNA: TGTGCCAGTAAAAGACTAGCGCAAGAGACCCAGTACTTC. As protein: CASKRLAQETQYF. Full variable domain (missing parts from reference TRBV19 and TRBJ2-5): DGGITQSPKYLFRKEGQNVTLSCEQNLNHDAMYWYRQDPGQGLRLIYYSQIVNDFQKGDIAEGYSVSREKKESFPLTVTSAQKNPTAFYLCASKRLAQETQYFGPGTRLLVL.

V gene TRBV28 combines with J gene TRBJ1-1; D is possibly TRBD1 (5 bases). The length of the CDR3 is 15 residues. In germline, CDR1 is MDHEN, CDR2 SYDVKM. V was cut by 4 bases and J by 5 bases, with 17 bases left in between. CDR3 in DNA: TGTGCCAGCAGTTCCCCGGACAATACTAAAACTGAAGCTTTCTTT. It specifies CASSSPDNTKTEAFF.

This clone was detected once. V and J are TRBV18 and TRBJ1-1; D is unclear. V lost 3 bases and J lost 1, with 12 bases in between. The CDR3 consists of 15 residues. Germline CDR1 reads KGHSH; CDR2 reads LQKENI. The CDR3 nucleotides are TGTGCCAGCTCACCCGGGATTTTAACGAACACTGAAGCTTTCTTT. This codes for CASSPGILTNTEAFF. Complete variable domain (other parts from reference TRBV18 and TRBJ1-1): NAGVMQNPRHLVRRRGQEARLRCSPMKGHSHVYWYRQLPEEGLKFMVYLQKENIIDESGMPKERFSAEFPKEGPSILRIQQVVRGDSAAYFCASSPGILTNTEAFFGQGTRLTVV.

This clone was counted between two and nine times. The rearrangement joins TRBV29-1 to TRBJ2-7; TRBD2 matches at 13 bases. The CDR3 length is 13 residues. The V gene end was trimmed by 4 bases and the J gene end by 6 bases; junction bases not matched to a gene: 3. CDR1 is SQVTM, CDR2 ANQGSEA, per germline. The CDR3 bases are TGCAGCGTTGGGACTAGCGGGAGTGGCGAGCAGTACTTC. Amino acids: CSVGTSGSGEQYF.

V and J are TRBV27 and TRBJ2-7; 9 positions match TRBD2. The V gene's germline CDR1 is MNHEY and CDR2 SMNVEV (reference sequence). V lost 5 bases, J lost 3 bases, and 14 bases stayed unmatched. The CDR3 extends over 17 amino acids. The CDR3 spells CASSPQPTSGEYYEQYF. The CDR3 nucleotides are TGTGCCAGCAGTCCCCAACCGACTAGCGGAGAATACTACGAGCAGTACTTC.

The chain combines TRBV10-3 with TRBJ1-2; 9 positions match TRBD1. The ends lost 8 bases at V and 3 bases at J; junction bases unmatched: 13. CDR3 size: 16 residues. Germline V gives CDR1 ENHRY, CDR2 SYGVKD. DNA for the CDR3: TGTGCCATCCACCCCCGCCGGGACAGGGCCCACTATGGCTACACCTTC. Its protein is CAIHPRRDRAHYGYTF.

This clone is a singleton in its sample. The rearrangement uses TRBV5-5 and TRBJ2-2, with D perhaps matching TRBD2 (5 bases). CDR3 length: 15 residues. In germline, CDR1 is SGHKS, CDR2 YYEKEE (reference sequence). Trimming cost V 0 bases and J 1 base, with 7 bases left between them. The CDR3, as DNA: TGTGCCAGCAGCTTGGCTGGGAGGAACACCGGGGAGCTGTTTTTT. Residues: CASSLAGRNTGELFF.

This chain connects TRBV27 to TRBJ2-2; 12 positions match TRBD2. J gave up 3 bases and V 5 bases, and 7 bases lay outside the gene matches. The CDR3 totals 17 residues. Germline assignment: CDR1 MNHEY and CDR2 SMNVEV (reference sequence). The CDR3 here is CASSPSSGREDTGELFF. The CDR3 coding sequence is TGTGCCAGCAGTCCCTCTAGCGGGAGGGAGGACACCGGGGAGCTGTTTTTT.

J is TRBJ1-3 and V is TRBV6-6; D ambiguous. V lost 1 base and J lost 2, with 12 bases in between. Germline V lookup: CDR1 MNHNY, CDR2 SVGAGI (reference sequence). The CDR3 is made up of 16 amino acids. The chain's CDR3 is CASSYFEEPPGNTIYF. As DNA, the CDR3 is TGTGCCAGCAGTTACTTCGAAGAGCCCCCTGGAAACACCATATATTTT.

The rearrangement joins TRBV11-2 to TRBJ2-1; 8 bases align to TRBD1. This CDR3 comprises 14 residues. Trimming removed 4 bases from V and 6 bases from J; junction bases left unmatched: 5. Germline loops: CDR1 SGHAT, CDR2 FQNNGV. The CDR3 loop is CASSSSRGLNEQFF. The CDR3 DNA reads TGTGCCAGCAGCTCCAGCAGGGGGCTCAATGAGCAGTTCTTC.

This clone was observed once. The V call is TRBV7-2, the J call TRBJ2-3; 11 bases agree with TRBD2. V was clipped by 0 bases and J by 6 bases; unmatched bases: 11. Germline V lookup: CDR1 SGHTA, CDR2 FQGNSA. The CDR3 spans 18 residues. The CDR3 nucleotides are TGTGCCAGCAGCTTAGCCAGACTAGCGGGATCTCGCTCGGATACGCAGTATTTT. Its protein product is CASSLARLAGSRSDTQYF.

The genes are TRBV6-5 and TRBJ2-7, with D perhaps TRBD2 (6 bases). The germline V gene encodes CDR1 MNHEY and CDR2 SVGAGI. With 6 bases removed from V and 11 bases from J, the gap between germline ends came to 20 bases. CDR3 size: 13 residues. The CDR3 loop is CASSLPRAGIEYF. The CDR3 nucleotides read TGTGCCAGCAGCCTGCCACGCGCGGGGATTGAGTACTTC.

V gene TRBV5-1 combines with J gene TRBJ1-4, with D unclear. This CDR3 is 14 amino acids long. Germline V gene sequence: CDR1 SGHRS, CDR2 YFSETQ. The V end was cut by 1 base, the J end by 8 bases, with 12 bases between. The CDR3 region is CASSLYGVREKLFF. CDR3 bases: TGCGCCAGCAGCTTGTACGGTGTTCGGGAAAAACTGTTTTTT.

As DNA, the CDR3 is TGTGCCAGCAGTGAAGGGACAGGGGGCGGCGGGGAGCTGTTTTTT. Amino acids: CASSEGTGGGGELFF. The V and J genes are TRBV2 and TRBJ2-2, with TRBD1 identical over 11 bases. CDR1 SNHLY and CDR2 FYNNEI come from the germline V gene. With V trimmed by 1 base and J by 7 bases, 2 bases remained unmatched. The CDR3 is made up of 15 amino acids.

The chain links TRBV18 to TRBJ1-4; D call uncertain. The CDR3 runs 15 residues. V shed 1 base and J shed 3 bases, with 9 bases lying between them. Germline assignment: CDR1 KGHSH and CDR2 LQKENI. CDR3 sequence: CASSPRAESNEKLFF. The CDR3 coding sequence is TGTGCCAGCTCACCACGGGCAGAGTCTAATGAAAAACTGTTTTTT.

This chain joins TRBV12-5 and TRBJ1-1, with TRBD1 identical over 7 bases. CDR3 length: 15 residues. Per the germline V gene, CDR1 is LGHNT and CDR2 is FRNRAP. Unmatched junction bases numbered 7, after V lost 5 bases and J lost 1 base. CDR3 DNA: TGTGCTAGTGGTGCCCCGGGACAGAGGAACACTGAAGCTTTCTTT. It is translated as CASGAPGQRNTEAFF.

The gene calls are TRBV5-1 and TRBJ1-1; 8 bases map to TRBD1. The germline V gene encodes CDR1 SGHRS and CDR2 YFSETQ. The CDR3 runs to 13 residues. With V trimmed by 2 bases and J by 5 bases, 2 bases remained unmatched. CDR3 in amino acids: CASSFRDRTEAFF. The CDR3, as DNA: TGCGCCAGCAGCTTCCGGGACAGGACTGAAGCTTTCTTT.

The gene calls are TRBV28 and TRBJ2-1; 10 bases match TRBD2. Germline loops: CDR1 MDHEN, CDR2 SYDVKM. After removal of 8 bases from V and 8 bases from J, the junction contained 12 bases not matched to a gene. The CDR3 spans 15 residues. In DNA, the CDR3 is TGTGCCAGCGGAAACCCAGCGGGAGGGCCCTATGAGCAGTTCTTC. Translation: CASGNPAGGPYEQFF.

This clone was observed once. The chain employs TRBV30 and TRBJ2-2; D possibly corresponds to TRBD2 (5 bases). Per germline, CDR1 GTSNPN and CDR2 SVGIG (reference sequence). This CDR3 is 13 amino acids long. The V and J ends lost 4 bases and 2 bases respectively, with 8 bases between them. In DNA form, the CDR3 reads TGTGCCTGGACCGGGGTAAACACCGGGGAGCTGTTTTTT. Translation gives CAWTGVNTGELFF.

The J gene is TRBJ1-4, the V gene TRBV5-1; 7 bases line up with TRBD1. After removal of 4 bases from V and 12 bases from J, the junction contained 15 bases not matched to a gene. Germline lookup yields CDR1 SGHRS and CDR2 YFSETQ. The CDR3 has 15 amino acids. The chain's CDR3 is CASSPTPEAGTELFF. The CDR3 DNA is TGCGCCAGCAGCCCCACGCCAGAAGCTGGGACAGAACTGTTTTTT.